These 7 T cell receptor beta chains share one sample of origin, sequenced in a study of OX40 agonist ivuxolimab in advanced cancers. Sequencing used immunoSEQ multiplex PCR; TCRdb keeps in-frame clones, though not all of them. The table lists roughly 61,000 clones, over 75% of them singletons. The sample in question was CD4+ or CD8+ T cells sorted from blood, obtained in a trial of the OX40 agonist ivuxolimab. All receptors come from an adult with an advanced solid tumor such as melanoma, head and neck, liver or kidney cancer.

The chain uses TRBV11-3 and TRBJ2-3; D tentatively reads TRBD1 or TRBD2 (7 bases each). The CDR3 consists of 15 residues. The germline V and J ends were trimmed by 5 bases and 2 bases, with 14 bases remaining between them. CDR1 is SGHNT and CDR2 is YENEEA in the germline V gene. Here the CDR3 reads CASSKAGQFTDTQYF. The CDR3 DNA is TGTGCCAGCAGCAAAGCGGGACAGTTCACAGATACGCAGTATTTT.

CDR3 sequence (DNA): TGTGCCAGCAGTCGACTCCAGGACAGCAGCGATGAGCAGTTCTTC. This sequence encodes CASSRLQDSSDEQFF. The chain recombines TRBV28 with TRBJ2-1; tentatively, D is TRBD1 (6 bases). The CDR3 loop spans 15 amino acids. Germline loops: CDR1 MDHEN, CDR2 SYDVKM. Deletions cut 5 bases from V and 8 bases from J, with 19 bases between.

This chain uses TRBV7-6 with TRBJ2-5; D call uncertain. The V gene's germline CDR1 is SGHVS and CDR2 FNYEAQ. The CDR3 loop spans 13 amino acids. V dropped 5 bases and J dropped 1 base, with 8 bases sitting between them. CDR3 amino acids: CASSHLSQETQYF. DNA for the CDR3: TGTGCCAGCAGCCACCTATCCCAAGAGACCCAGTACTTC.

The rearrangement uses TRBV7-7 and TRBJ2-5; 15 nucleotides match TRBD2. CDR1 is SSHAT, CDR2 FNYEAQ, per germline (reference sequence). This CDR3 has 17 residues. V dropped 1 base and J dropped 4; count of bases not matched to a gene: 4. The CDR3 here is CASSLGTSGGAGETQYF. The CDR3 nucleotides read TGTGCCAGCAGCTTAGGGACTAGCGGGGGGGCGGGAGAGACCCAGTACTTC. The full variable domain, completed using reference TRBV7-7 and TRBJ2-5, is GAGVSQSPRYKVTKRGQDVTLRCDPISSHATLYWYQQALGQGPEFLTYFNYEAQPDKSGLPSDRFSAERPEGSISTLTIQRTEQRDSAMYRCASSLGTSGGAGETQYFGPGTRLLVL.

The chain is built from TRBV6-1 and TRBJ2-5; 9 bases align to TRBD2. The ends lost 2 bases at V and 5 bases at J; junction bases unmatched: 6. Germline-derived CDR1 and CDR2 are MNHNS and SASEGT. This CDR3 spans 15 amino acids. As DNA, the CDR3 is TGTGCCAGCAGTGAAACGAGGACTAGCGCCGAGACCCAGTACTTC. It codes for CASSETRTSAETQYF.

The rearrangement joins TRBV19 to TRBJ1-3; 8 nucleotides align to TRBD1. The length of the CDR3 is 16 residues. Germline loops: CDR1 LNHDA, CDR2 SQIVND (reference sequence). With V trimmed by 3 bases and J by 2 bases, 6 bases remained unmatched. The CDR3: CASSIQGAQTGNTIYF. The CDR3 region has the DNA TGTGCCAGTAGTATTCAGGGGGCGCAGACTGGAAACACCATATATTTT.

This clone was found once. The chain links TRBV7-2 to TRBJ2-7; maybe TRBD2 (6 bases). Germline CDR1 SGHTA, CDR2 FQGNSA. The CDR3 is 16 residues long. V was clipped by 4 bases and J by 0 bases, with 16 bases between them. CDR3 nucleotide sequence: TGTGCCAGCAGCTGGCGGGGAAGCACGAGCTCCTACGAGCAGTACTTC. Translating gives CASSWRGSTSSYEQYF.